These 15 T cell receptor beta chains originate from one sample sequenced in a study of OX40 agonist ivuxolimab in advanced cancers. Here immunoSEQ multiplex PCR was the method, and the copy in TCRdb shows in-frame clones only, minus some. The sample lists 55,000 to 75,000 clones, approximately 89% occurring once. Specimen: CD4+ or CD8+ T cells sorted from blood, collected in a trial of the OX40 agonist ivuxolimab. Receptor source: an adult with an advanced solid tumor such as melanoma, head and neck, liver or kidney cancer.

The V gene is TRBV28, the J gene TRBJ1-4; the D is unclear. Germline lookup yields CDR1 MDHEN and CDR2 SYDVKM. CDR3 size: 16 residues. V was clipped by 6 bases and J by 0 bases, with 14 bases between them. The CDR3 sequence is CASSPIPPATNEKLFF. CDR3 in DNA: TGTGCCAGCAGCCCTATTCCCCCCGCAACTAATGAAAAACTGTTTTTT.

The sample holds one count of this clone. The gene calls are TRBV9 and TRBJ1-2, with 9 bases lining up with TRBD1. V lost 4 bases, J lost 3 bases, and 7 bases stayed unmatched. The germline gives CDR1 SGDLS, CDR2 YYNGEE. The CDR3 covers 15 residues. CDR3 in amino acids: CASSTRDRDYYGYTF. CDR3 sequence (DNA): TGTGCCAGCAGCACCCGGGACAGGGACTACTATGGCTACACCTTC.

This CDR3 is CASSFLAEETQYF. Here the CDR3 DNA reads TGCGCCAGCAGCTTCCTAGCGGAAGAGACCCAGTACTTC. The chain uses TRBV5-1 and TRBJ2-5; 7 bases fit TRBD2. V gave up 2 bases and J gave up 3 bases; unmatched junction bases: 1. Germline CDR1 is SGHRS and CDR2 is YFSETQ. The CDR3 loop spans 13 amino acids.

The V and J genes are TRBV7-9 and TRBJ2-3; 7 nucleotides line up with TRBD1. CDR1 SEHNR and CDR2 FQNEAQ come from the germline V gene (reference sequence). This CDR3 is built from 16 residues. V lost 5 bases and J lost 1; bases outside the gene matches: 9. For the CDR3, the DNA is TGTGCCAGCAGCAAAAGTACCGGGACAGGCACAGATACGCAGTATTTT. This sequence encodes CASSKSTGTGTDTQYF.

The sample holds a few counts of this clone. V and J are TRBV30 and TRBJ2-3, with 9 bases matching TRBD2. Trimming took 0 bases from V and 0 from J; bases not matched to a gene: 4. This CDR3 is 16 amino acids long. CDR1 is GTSNPN, CDR2 SVGIG, per germline (reference sequence). As DNA, the CDR3 is TGTGCCTGGAGTGTAGGGCTAGCGGGGAGCACAGATACGCAGTATTTT. Translated: CAWSVGLAGSTDTQYF.

J is TRBJ1-1 and V is TRBV14; D is perhaps TRBD1 (5 bases). The CDR3 sequence is 14 residues long. V lost 0 bases and J lost 12, with 17 bases in between. Germline assignment: CDR1 SGHDN and CDR2 FVKESK. CDR3: CASSQDGGTPRPFF. The CDR3 coding sequence is TGTGCCAGCAGCCAAGATGGGGGGACTCCTCGTCCTTTCTTT.

This chain joins TRBV2 and TRBJ2-7; D gene uncertain. There are 12 residues in the CDR3. Trimming cost V 8 bases and J 0 bases, with 8 bases left between them. Germline values: CDR1 SNHLY, CDR2 FYNNEI. CDR3 sequence reads: CASRLDSYEQYF. CDR3 nucleotides: TGTGCCAGCCGCCTAGACTCCTACGAGCAGTACTTC.

This clone was detected once. The rearrangement uses TRBV30 and TRBJ1-6, with D possibly being TRBD1 (6 bases). CDR3 size: 12 residues. Germline CDR1 is GTSNPN and CDR2 is SVGIG (reference sequence). V lost 5 bases and J 4 bases, leaving 6 bases between the germline ends. The CDR3 here is CAWGQYNSPLHF. In DNA form, the CDR3 reads TGTGCCTGGGGACAGTATAATTCACCCCTCCACTTT.

The rearrangement uses TRBV14 and TRBJ2-5, with TRBD1 identical over 9 bases. CDR3 length: 16 amino acids. After removal of 3 bases from V and 1 base from J, the junction contained 6 bases not matched to a gene. Per germline, CDR1 SGHDN and CDR2 FVKESK. The CDR3 DNA is TGTGCCAGCAGCCACGGGACAGGGATTTTCCAAGAGACCCAGTACTTC. It translates to CASSHGTGIFQETQYF.

The sample holds one count of this clone. Other DNA sequences in this sample translate to the same CDR3. This chain uses TRBV2 with TRBJ1-1; D remains ambiguous. Germline loops: CDR1 SNHLY, CDR2 FYNNEI. The CDR3 sequence is 13 residues long. The V end was cut by 5 bases, the J end by 5 bases, with 12 bases between. The CDR3: CASSPTRGTEAFF. The CDR3 nucleotides are TGTGCCAGCAGTCCTACCCGAGGTACTGAAGCTTTCTTT.

The chain recombines TRBV7-8 with TRBJ2-3; D unclear. In germline, CDR1 is SGHVS, CDR2 FQNEAQ. The germline V and J ends were trimmed by 4 bases and 2 bases, with 4 bases remaining between them. The CDR3 has 12 amino acids. The CDR3 nucleotides read TGTGCCAGCAGCTCCCCCACAGATACGCAGTATTTT. Protein sequence: CASSSPTDTQYF. Full variable domain (outside the CDR3, taken from reference TRBV7-8 and TRBJ2-3): GAGVSQSPRYKVAKRGQDVALRCDPISGHVSLFWYQQALGQGPEFLTYFQNEAQLDKSGLPSDRFFAERPEGSVSTLKIQRTQQEDSAVYLCASSSPTDTQYFGPGTRLTVL.

This chain joins TRBV2 and TRBJ1-1; weak D call: TRBD1 (5 bases). Trimming shortened V by 7 bases and J by 1 base, and 13 bases separated the two germline ends. The germline CDR1 and CDR2 sequences are SNHLY and FYNNEI. The CDR3 is made up of 14 amino acids. This CDR3 reads CASNLLTGNTEAFF. In DNA, the CDR3 is TGTGCCAGCAATTTACTAACAGGGAACACTGAAGCTTTCTTT.

The CDR3 DNA follows: TGTGCCAGCTCACCACCGGGACAGGGGATTCTGAGAGGCTACACCTTC. Translated, it gives CASSPPGQGILRGYTF. The chain links TRBV18 to TRBJ1-2; 10 bases fit TRBD1. The V segment lost 0 bases and the J segment 8 bases; nucleotides outside the gene matches: 9. The V gene's germline CDR1 is KGHSH and CDR2 LQKENI. The CDR3 is 16 residues long.

The chain carries TRBV5-6 and TRBJ2-5; 8 bases align to TRBD2. The CDR3 extends over 16 amino acids. CDR1 and CDR2 from the germline V gene are SGHDT and YYEEEE. The J segment lost 2 bases and the V segment lost 3 bases, leaving 9 bases of the junction unmatched. CDR3 sequence reads: CASSSPRRGAQETQYF. The DNA for the CDR3 is TGTGCCAGCAGCTCCCCGCGGCGGGGGGCACAAGAGACCCAGTACTTC.

The chain links TRBV30 to TRBJ1-4, with 7 bases identical to TRBD1. V was clipped by 5 bases and J by 6 bases; unmatched bases: 9. There are 14 residues in the CDR3. Germline lookup yields CDR1 GTSNPN and CDR2 SVGIG (reference sequence). The CDR3 loop reads CAWGRGTVDEKLFF. CDR3 DNA sequence: TGTGCCTGGGGGAGGGGGACAGTCGATGAAAAACTGTTTTTT.